The 20 T cell receptor beta chains below all came from one sample that was sequenced in a study of vaccination and CD4 T cells after COVID-19. Once obtained from cultured CD4+ T cells, the DNA was sequenced using the Oncomine TCR Beta short-read assay. Via MiXCR, TCRdb re-called the PCR reads, giving one row per CDR3 protein. This table holds under 20,000 distinct CDR3 sequences, 40% to 60% found once. Their cognate antigens are unknown. Sample treatment: roughly 10-day PBMC culture with coronavirus spike peptide pools or control peptides (ViraFEST assay). Sequencing was performed on CD4+ T cells from blood, cultured in vitro, taken before SARS-CoV-2 vaccination. These receptors were collected from a human donor who had recovered from COVID-19.

This clonotype was recorded a few times. This chain links TRBV3-1 with TRBJ1-2; a possible D gene is TRBD1 (5 bases). The CDR3 sequence is 14 residues long. Trimming pared 4 bases from V and 3 bases from J, leaving 12 bases between. Germline CDR1 and CDR2: LGHDT and YNNKEL (reference sequence). CDR3 sequence reads: CASSPGQQDYGYTF. DNA of the CDR3: TGTGCCAGCAGCCCGGGCCAACAGGACTATGGCTACACCTTC.

This clonotype occurred a few times. V gene TRBV27 combines with J gene TRBJ2-1, with TRBD1 matching over 8 bases. This CDR3 is 15 amino acids long. Trimming removed 6 bases from V and 10 bases from J; junction bases left unmatched: 14. Germline loops: CDR1 MNHEY, CDR2 SMNVEV (reference sequence). The CDR3 coding sequence is TGTGCCAGCAGCCGATCGGACCAGGGGGCTGGGGAGCAGTTCTTC. Encoded protein: CASSRSDQGAGEQFF.

This sequence joins TRBV19 and TRBJ2-4; D remains ambiguous. The V gene lost 4 bases and the J gene lost 5 bases, with 6 bases spanning the gap. CDR1 and CDR2 (germline): LNHDA, SQIVND (reference sequence). The CDR3 covers 12 residues. The CDR3 DNA reads TGTGCCAGTAGTACAGGAGAAAACATTCAGTACTTC. It specifies CASSTGENIQYF. Full variable domain (outside the CDR3, taken from reference TRBV19 and TRBJ2-4): DGGITQSPKYLFRKEGQNVTLSCEQNLNHDAMYWYRQDPGQGLRLIYYSQIVNDFQKGDIAEGYSVSREKKESFPLTVTSAQKNPTAFYLCASSTGENIQYFGAGTRLSVL.

This chain links TRBV7-9 with TRBJ2-5, with 7 bases fitting TRBD2. From germline, CDR1 is SEHNR and CDR2 FQNEAQ (reference sequence). V was pared by 5 bases and J by 0 bases, with 6 bases of the junction left unmatched. There are 15 residues in the CDR3. The CDR3 bases are TGTGCCAGCAGCCTCCAACTAGCGTACCAAGAGACCCAGTACTTC. Translating it yields CASSLQLAYQETQYF. Combining the CDR3 with reference TRBV7-9 and TRBJ2-5 gives the whole variable domain DTGVSQNPRHKITKRGQNVTFRCDPISEHNRLYWYRQTLGQGPEFLTYFQNEAQLEKSRLLSDRFSAERPKGSFSTLEIQRTEQGDSAMYLCASSLQLAYQETQYFGPGTRLLVL.

The chain is built from TRBV20-1 and TRBJ1-5; a weak D match, TRBD1 (5 bases). This CDR3 is 15 amino acids long. V was cut by 4 bases and J by 4 bases, with 17 bases left in between. Germline-derived CDR1 and CDR2 are DFQATT and SNEGSKA (reference sequence). CDR3 residues: CSAMKPGGGNQPQHF. CDR3 sequence (DNA): TGCAGTGCTATGAAGCCGGGGGGTGGGAATCAGCCCCAGCATTTT.

This clonotype showed up just a few times. This sequence joins TRBV7-9 and TRBJ1-2, with no clear D. V shed 4 bases and J shed 4 bases, with 10 bases lying between them. From germline, CDR1 is SEHNR and CDR2 FQNEAQ (reference sequence). The CDR3 spans 13 residues. This CDR3 is CASSSARFYGYTF. The CDR3 nucleotides are TGTGCCAGCAGCTCGGCGCGTTTCTATGGCTACACCTTC.

The rearrangement joins TRBV28 to TRBJ1-4, with 7 bases lining up with TRBD1. Germline CDR1 is MDHEN and CDR2 is SYDVKM. There are 13 residues in the CDR3. The V segment lost 8 bases and the J segment 7 bases; nucleotides outside the gene matches: 7. The CDR3 reads CASLDRESEKLFF. Here the CDR3 DNA reads TGTGCCAGCCTCGACAGGGAATCTGAAAAACTGTTTTTT.

As for this clonotype: A much larger clone is a single base away; this may be a read error. Because it lacks the conserved phenylalanine or tryptophan at the end, this CDR3 is likely a read error. The CDR3 bases are TGCAGTGCCGCAACCGGGACGGCGAACACTGAAGCTTTCTGT. Encoded protein: CSAATGTANTEAFC. The chain joins TRBV20-1 to TRBJ1-1; a possible D gene is TRBD1 (5 bases). V was clipped by 6 bases and J by 1 base, with 15 bases between them. The CDR3 is made up of 14 amino acids. CDR1 DFQATT and CDR2 SNEGSKA come from the germline V gene (reference sequence).

The chain carries TRBV24-1 and TRBJ1-5, with unresolved D. In germline, CDR1 is KGHDR, CDR2 SFDVKD. This CDR3 spans 13 amino acids. V was trimmed by 6 bases and J by 4 bases, leaving 9 bases between them. CDR3 DNA: TGTGCCACCAGTTACGGGCTTAATCAGCCCCAGCATTTT. This gives the protein CATSYGLNQPQHF.

This sequence joins TRBV3-1 and TRBJ2-3; a weak D match, TRBD1 (5 bases). The V and J ends lost 1 base and 9 bases respectively, with 8 bases between them. Germline V gene lookup returns CDR1 LGHDT and CDR2 YNNKEL (reference sequence). The length of the CDR3 is 12 residues. CDR3: CASSQAGNTQYF. As DNA, the CDR3 is TGTGCCAGCAGCCAAGCAGGGAACACGCAGTATTTT.

The CDR3 DNA sequence: TGTGCCAGCAGTACAGAAGGGTTTTACAATGAGCAGTTCTTC. It is translated as CASSTEGFYNEQFF. This chain joins TRBV12-3 or TRBV12-4 and TRBJ2-1; D gene unclear. The CDR3 covers 14 residues. With 5 bases removed from V and 4 bases from J, the gap between germline ends came to 12 bases.

This clonotype was counted between two and nine times. Here the CDR3 reads CASSYSPGLAGGTYEQYF. The CDR3 DNA reads as TGTGCCAGCAGTTACTCACCGGGACTAGCGGGAGGGACCTACGAGCAGTACTTC. This chain uses TRBV6-5 with TRBJ2-7; 16 nucleotides agree with TRBD2. The CDR3 is 18 amino acids. Unmatched junction bases numbered 4, after V lost 0 bases and J lost 2 bases. CDR1 is MNHEY, CDR2 SVGAGI, per germline.

The chain employs TRBV20-1 and TRBJ2-2, with 7 bases fitting TRBD2. Germline CDR1 is DFQATT and CDR2 is SNEGSKA (reference sequence). CDR3 length: 16 amino acids. V lost 7 bases to trimming and J lost 0 bases; unmatched junction nucleotides: 11. This chain's CDR3 is CSVLWAGASNTGELFF. DNA for the CDR3: TGCAGTGTGCTTTGGGCGGGAGCTTCGAACACCGGGGAGCTGTTTTTT.

This rearrangement joins TRBV12-3 or TRBV12-4 to TRBJ1-2, with no clear D. This CDR3 comprises 11 residues. Trimming removed 7 bases at V and 13 bases at J, with 16 bases between. CDR3: CASTLGFTVTF. The CDR3 coding sequence is TGTGCCAGCACCTTGGGGTTCACAGTCACCTTC.

This clonotype was observed a handful of times. The chain combines TRBV7-9 with TRBJ2-3; D may be TRBD2 (5 bases). Trimming took off 11 bases at V and 2 bases at J, with 20 bases between the two ends. Looked up from germline, CDR1 is SEHNR and CDR2 is FQNEAQ (reference sequence). This CDR3 has 15 residues. This CDR3 reads CAGVAPRVITDTQYF. CDR3 coding DNA: TGTGCCGGGGTAGCTCCGAGGGTCATCACAGATACGCAGTATTTT.

This sequence joins TRBV2 and TRBJ1-6; possible D gene TRBD1, 5 bases. This CDR3 is 13 amino acids long. The V end was cut by 8 bases, the J end by 5 bases, with 10 bases between. In germline, CDR1 is SNHLY, CDR2 FYNNEI. The CDR3 DNA sequence: TGTGCCAGCCAGACAGAGAATAATTCACCCCTCCACTTT. This translates into CASQTENNSPLHF.

This clonotype was recorded once. The rearrangement uses TRBV6-4 and TRBJ2-3, with D hard to call. The germline V gene has CDR1 MRHNA and CDR2 SNTAGT. The V gene lost 3 bases and the J gene lost 3 bases, with 10 bases spanning the gap. CDR3 length: 14 amino acids. The CDR3 coding sequence is TGTGCCAGCAGTGAATCCTGGGCAACAGATACGCAGTATTTT. It yields the protein CASSESWATDTQYF.

This rearrangement joins TRBV7-9 to TRBJ1-4; possible D gene TRBD1, 6 bases. Germline assignment: CDR1 SEHNR and CDR2 FQNEAQ (reference sequence). This CDR3 comprises 14 residues. V lost 4 bases and J lost 5, with 11 bases in between. CDR3 loop: CASSSDRLNEKLFF. CDR3 nucleotides: TGTGCCAGCAGCTCGGACAGATTAAATGAAAAACTGTTTTTT.

The CDR3 nucleotides read TGCAGTGCTACCCGACAGCAGAACACTGAAGCTTTCTTT. It codes for CSATRQQNTEAFF. The V call is TRBV20-1, the J call TRBJ1-1, with D perhaps matching TRBD1 (5 bases). V was trimmed by 4 bases and J by 1 base, leaving 10 bases between them. This CDR3 contains 13 residues. The germline CDR1 and CDR2 sequences are DFQATT and SNEGSKA (reference sequence).

The J gene is TRBJ2-1, the V gene TRBV19; D uncertain. The CDR3 has 14 residues. V lost 3 bases to trimming and J lost 7 bases, with 13 bases between them. Germline V gene sequence: CDR1 LNHDA, CDR2 SQIVND (reference sequence). CDR3 nucleotides: TGTGCCAGTAGTATGCCCTGGGGTGGAAATGAGCAGTTCTTC. The encoded protein is CASSMPWGGNEQFF. Filled out from reference TRBV19 and TRBJ2-1, the complete variable domain reads DGGITQSPKYLFRKEGQNVTLSCEQNLNHDAMYWYRQDPGQGLRLIYYSQIVNDFQKGDIAEGYSVSREKKESFPLTVTSAQKNPTAFYLCASSMPWGGNEQFFGPGTRLTVL.